These 29 T cell receptor beta chains were all obtained from the same sample, sequenced in a study of vaccination and CD4 T cells after COVID-19 (dated by TCRdb to between 2021 and 2024). Taken with the paper, the label for treatment or condition translates to: approximately 11-day PBMC culture with coronavirus spike peptide pools or control peptides (ViraFEST assay). These receptors are not linked to any known antigen. Libraries were prepared through PCR. Sequencing instrument: Illumina iSeq 100. DNA from cultured CD4+ T cells was subjected to TCR sequencing with the Oncomine TCR Beta short-read assay at the Johns Hopkins FTIC core. TCRdb reprocessed the public reads (quality trimming at Q25 with fastp, clone calling with MiXCR) and kept in-frame beta chains. All rows with the same CDR3 protein become a single entry with the most common DNA and genes. This sample has approximately 17,000 distinct CDR3 sequences in its table, and around 60% of those were observed once. The ten largest clones represent 6% to 8.5% of the sample.

Source: CD4+ T cells from blood, cultured in vitro, taken before SARS-CoV-2 vaccination. These receptors all come from a human donor who had recovered from COVID-19.

The rearrangement uses TRBV7-9 and TRBJ2-2, with D possibly being TRBD1 or TRBD2 (7 bases each). The V and J ends lost 5 bases and 3 bases respectively, with 22 bases between them. This CDR3 comprises 18 residues. Germline V CDR1 and CDR2: SEHNR, FQNEAQ (reference sequence). The CDR3 DNA reads TGTGCCAGCAGCCTTAAGACAGGGAGGACTAGTGACACCGGGGAGCTGTTTTTT. Amino acids: CASSLKTGRTSDTGELFF.

V gene TRBV20-1 combines with J gene TRBJ1-1; D is ambiguous. Germline V lookup: CDR1 DFQATT, CDR2 SNEGSKA (reference sequence). This CDR3 region has 15 residues. The ends were cut back, 1 base at V and 0 bases at J, with 12 bases in the middle. Written as DNA, the CDR3 is TGCAGTGCTAGAGTTTTTCTAGAGCTGAACACTGAAGCTTTCTTT. It encodes CSARVFLELNTEAFF.

This chain links TRBV18 with TRBJ1-5, with 9 bases fitting TRBD1. V lost 2 bases to trimming and J lost 2 bases; unmatched junction nucleotides: 7. Germline V lookup: CDR1 KGHSH, CDR2 LQKENI. CDR3 length equals 17 residues. The CDR3 DNA reads as TGTGCCAGCTCACCAACCACAGGGGGCGCAGGCAATCAGCCCCAGCATTTT. It is translated as CASSPTTGGAGNQPQHF.

Only a few counts were recorded for this clonotype. The J gene is TRBJ1-1, the V gene TRBV19; D not resolved. The germline CDR1 and CDR2 sequences are LNHDA and SQIVND (reference sequence). The V gene lost 6 bases and the J gene lost 4 bases, with 15 bases spanning the gap. The CDR3 length is 14 residues. The CDR3 DNA reads as TGTGCCAGTAGGATTATCGGTGGGAGCACTGAAGCTTTCTTT. Translating it yields CASRIIGGSTEAFF.

The V call is TRBV6-1, the J call TRBJ1-1; no clear D gene. V lost 5 bases to trimming and J lost 10 bases, with 17 bases between them. Germline V gene data show CDR1 as MNHNS and CDR2 as SASEGT. The CDR3 consists of 13 residues. CDR3 residues: CASSPFNGGRAFF. The CDR3 DNA reads as TGTGCCAGCAGTCCTTTTAACGGTGGACGAGCTTTCTTT.

This clonotype was detected only a few times. V and J are TRBV20-1 and TRBJ1-3; no definite D call. Per the germline V gene, CDR1 is DFQATT and CDR2 is SNEGSKA (reference sequence). This CDR3 region has 13 residues. V lost 6 bases to trimming and J lost 0 bases, with 9 bases between them. CDR3 protein: CSARLNSGNTIYF. The CDR3 DNA follows: TGCAGTGCAAGACTCAACTCTGGAAACACCATATATTTT.

The chain couples TRBV18 to TRBJ2-2; 7 nucleotides match TRBD2. Germline assignment: CDR1 KGHSH and CDR2 LQKENI. This CDR3 contains 15 residues. V lost 3 bases to trimming and J lost 4 bases; unmatched junction nucleotides: 5. The CDR3 reads CASSPVGGSTGELFF. For the CDR3, the DNA is TGTGCCAGCTCACCGGTCGGCGGGAGCACCGGGGAGCTGTTTTTT.

The table lists this clonotype with a count of one. The CDR3 loop is CASSSGRFYEQYF. The CDR3 bases are TGTGCCAGCAGTAGCGGGAGATTCTACGAGCAGTACTTC. This chain joins TRBV7-9 and TRBJ2-7; TRBD2 matches 9 bases. The CDR3 is 13 residues long. The germline V gene encodes CDR1 SEHNR and CDR2 FQNEAQ (reference sequence). Germline trimming cut 6 bases from V and 3 bases from J; bases unmatched to any gene: 3.

On this clonotype itself: Compared with germline, one end of the junction differs, possibly owing to a read error. The chain uses TRBV24-1 and TRBJ1-2, with 8 bases identical to TRBD1. CDR1 is KGHDR and CDR2 is SFDVKD in the germline V gene. The CDR3 consists of 14 residues. The CDR3: CATGDRRTGSVYTF. Written as DNA, the CDR3 is TGTGCCACCGGTGACCGCCGGACAGGGAGCGTCTACACCTTC.

The gene calls are TRBV28 and TRBJ1-2; D unresolved. Trimming stripped 4 bases from V and 4 bases from J, with 4 bases between. CDR1 is MDHEN and CDR2 is SYDVKM in the germline V gene. There are 11 residues in the CDR3. CDR3 DNA sequence: TGTGCCAGCAGTTCTGTCTATGGCTACACCTTC. Protein product: CASSSVYGYTF.

The genes are TRBV5-1 and TRBJ2-2; unclear D gene. The CDR3 covers 13 residues. Germline CDR1 and CDR2: SGHRS and YFSETQ. Trimming took off 4 bases at V and 2 bases at J, with 6 bases between the two ends. CDR3 in DNA: TGCGCCAGCAGCCACTACAACACCGGGGAGCTGTTTTTT. Translated, it gives CASSHYNTGELFF. Full variable domain (remainder filled in from reference TRBV5-1 and TRBJ2-2): KAGVTQTPRYLIKTRGQQVTLSCSPISGHRSVSWYQQTPGQGLQFLFEYFSETQRNKGNFPGRFSGRQFSNSRSEMNVSTLELGDSALYLCASSHYNTGELFFGEGSRLTVL.

DNA of the CDR3: TGTGCCAGCAGCCGCGGGACAGGCCCATACGAGCAGTACTTC. It yields the protein CASSRGTGPYEQYF. The chain has TRBV6-1 and TRBJ2-7; 8 bases are a match to TRBD1. V was pared by 6 bases and J by 4 bases, with 8 bases of the junction left unmatched. This CDR3 spans 14 amino acids. Germline V gene lookup returns CDR1 MNHNS and CDR2 SASEGT.

The chain links TRBV7-3 to TRBJ2-1; 13 bases are a match to TRBD2. V lost 3 bases to trimming and J lost 9 bases; unmatched junction nucleotides: 5. Germline values: CDR1 SGHTA, CDR2 FQGTGA. This CDR3 is 15 amino acids long. CDR3 sequence reads: CASSLGTSGIGEQFF. In DNA, the CDR3 is TGTGCCAGCAGCTTGGGGACTAGCGGGATCGGTGAGCAGTTCTTC.

The sample holds one count of this clonotype. V gene TRBV28 combines with J gene TRBJ1-1, with D unclear. V lost 1 base and J lost 11, with 8 bases in between. Germline V gene sequence: CDR1 MDHEN, CDR2 SYDVKM. The length of the CDR3 is 11 residues. The CDR3 loop reads CASSLSVGAFF. CDR3 DNA sequence: TGTGCCAGCAGTTTATCCGTCGGGGCTTTCTTT.

This clonotype was observed once. The V call is TRBV20-1, the J call TRBJ2-5; 9 bases agree with TRBD2. With 2 bases clipped from V and 5 bases from J, the junction kept 15 bases outside the gene matches. This CDR3 comprises 17 residues. Germline assignment: CDR1 DFQATT and CDR2 SNEGSKA (reference sequence). CDR3 residues: CSARTAPGGRAGETQYF. Here the CDR3 DNA reads TGCAGTGCTAGAACGGCCCCTGGCGGGAGGGCCGGGGAGACCCAGTACTTC.

This chain uses TRBV25-1 with TRBJ2-3; TRBD2 might be the D (5 bases). V gave up 4 bases and J gave up 0 bases, with 11 bases separating them. This CDR3 comprises 15 residues. The germline V gene encodes CDR1 MGHDK and CDR2 SYGVNS. The CDR3 sequence is CASSVSRGSTDTQYF. The CDR3 DNA is TGTGCCAGCAGTGTATCCCGCGGGAGCACAGATACGCAGTATTTT.

This clonotype was recorded a few times. The chain is built from TRBV6-5 and TRBJ1-2; D gene uncertain. Germline assignment: CDR1 MNHEY and CDR2 SVGAGI. This CDR3 contains 15 residues. Trimming cost V 4 bases and J 8 bases, with 20 bases left between them. This CDR3 reads CASSSSRGDIGGYTF. The DNA for the CDR3 is TGTGCCAGCAGTTCCTCGCGGGGAGATATTGGCGGCTACACCTTC.

V and J are TRBV25-1 and TRBJ1-1; TRBD1 aligns across 7 bases. V gave up 3 bases and J gave up 4 bases; unmatched junction bases: 8. The CDR3 spans 15 residues. The V gene's germline CDR1 is MGHDK and CDR2 SYGVNS. The CDR3, as DNA: TGTGCCAGCAGTGAGGTTGACAGGGCGGGCACTGAAGCTTTCTTT. As protein: CASSEVDRAGTEAFF.

V gene TRBV24-1 combines with J gene TRBJ2-3; D remains ambiguous. Trimming cost V 8 bases and J 0 bases, with 8 bases left between them. This CDR3 has 13 residues. Germline-derived CDR1 and CDR2 are KGHDR and SFDVKD. DNA for the CDR3: TGTGCCACCATGGCAGATAGCACAGATACGCAGTATTTT. Translation: CATMADSTDTQYF.

This chain links TRBV19 with TRBJ2-5; D is uncertain. Germline V gene data show CDR1 as LNHDA and CDR2 as SQIVND (reference sequence). This CDR3 region has 13 residues. V dropped 5 bases and J dropped 5 bases, with 12 bases sitting between them. The CDR3 spells CASSELSAETQYF. CDR3 nucleotide sequence: TGTGCCAGTAGTGAGCTATCTGCGGAGACCCAGTACTTC.

The chain employs TRBV7-9 and TRBJ1-1, with D unresolved. Germline V lookup: CDR1 SEHNR, CDR2 FQNEAQ (reference sequence). The CDR3 is 12 amino acids. V lost 7 bases to trimming and J lost 1 base, with 7 bases between them. The CDR3 is CASKVGNTEAFF. For the CDR3, the DNA is TGTGCCAGCAAGGTAGGGAACACTGAAGCTTTCTTT.

The chain carries TRBV7-3 and TRBJ2-2; D may be TRBD2 (5 bases). Germline CDR1 and CDR2: SGHTA and FQGTGA. V was shortened by 5 bases and J by 2 bases, with 12 bases between the two germline ends. CDR3 length: 15 residues. The DNA of the CDR3 is TGTGCCAGCAGCCCCCGGACTGCTAACACCGGGGAGCTGTTTTTT. As protein: CASSPRTANTGELFF. Full variable domain (rest looked up from reference TRBV7-3 and TRBJ2-2): GAGVSQTPSNKVTEKGKYVELRCDPISGHTALYWYRQSLGQGPEFLIYFQGTGAADDSGLPNDRFFAVRPEGSVSTLKIQRTERGDSAVYLCASSPRTANTGELFFGEGSRLTVL.

The chain uses TRBV19 and TRBJ2-7, with D possibly being TRBD2 (5 bases). This CDR3 is built from 15 residues. Trimming removed 3 bases from V and 4 bases from J, with 16 bases in between. Looked up from germline, CDR1 is LNHDA and CDR2 is SQIVND (reference sequence). The CDR3 region has the DNA TGTGCCAGTAGTATCCGTCTAGCAGGCGGGTACGAGCAGTACTTC. Its translation is CASSIRLAGGYEQYF. Looking up the rest from reference TRBV19 and TRBJ2-7 gives the full variable domain: DGGITQSPKYLFRKEGQNVTLSCEQNLNHDAMYWYRQDPGQGLRLIYYSQIVNDFQKGDIAEGYSVSREKKESFPLTVTSAQKNPTAFYLCASSIRLAGGYEQYFGPGTRLTVT.

A remark on this clonotype: One junction end does not reproduce the germline sequence, and a read error may be involved. The rearrangement links TRBV20-1 to TRBJ1-2; D remains unclear. Per the germline V gene, CDR1 is DFQATT and CDR2 is SNEGSKA (reference sequence). This CDR3 is built from 12 residues. CDR3 in amino acids: CGASLGNYGYTF. The CDR3, as DNA: TGCGGTGCTAGTCTGGGGAACTATGGCTACACCTTC.

To note about this clonotype: The junction differs from germline at one of its ends, possibly a read error. The CDR3 DNA is TGTGCTAGCACCCTATCGGCGGATAGGACAGATACGCAGTATTTT. It specifies CASTLSADRTDTQYF. V usage is TRBV7-7 and J usage is TRBJ2-3; D is unclear. CDR1 SSHAT and CDR2 FNYEAQ come from the germline V gene (reference sequence). The CDR3 sequence is 15 residues long.

V is TRBV9 and J is TRBJ2-3, with D possibly being TRBD2 (5 bases). Trimming shortened V by 4 bases and J by 5 bases, and 14 bases separated the two germline ends. The CDR3 has 14 residues. Germline-derived CDR1 and CDR2 are SGDLS and YYNGEE. CDR3 in DNA: TGTGCCAGCAGCATACTAGGGAATGGAGATACGCAGTATTTT. Its protein product is CASSILGNGDTQYF.

This clonotype was recorded once. The chain is built from TRBV20-1 and TRBJ1-1; D perhaps matches TRBD1 (6 bases). This CDR3 spans 14 amino acids. V lost 6 bases, J lost 0 bases, and 14 bases lay in between. Looked up from germline, CDR1 is DFQATT and CDR2 is SNEGSKA (reference sequence). CDR3 region: CSARGGQLNTEAFF. The CDR3 DNA reads TGCAGTGCCCGGGGTGGACAGCTGAACACTGAAGCTTTCTTT.

This chain links TRBV7-2 with TRBJ2-5, with 8 nucleotides matching TRBD2. Germline assignment: CDR1 SGHTA and CDR2 FQGNSA. The CDR3 totals 16 residues. The trim removed 1 base at V and 5 bases at J, leaving 9 bases unmatched. In DNA, the CDR3 is TGTGCCAGCAGCTTAGGAGCCCTAGCGGGCAGGGAGACCCAGTACTTC. It yields the protein CASSLGALAGRETQYF.

This chain links TRBV21-1 with TRBJ2-6; TRBD1 was called by the table and not checked on the DNA. TRBV21-1 is classified as a pseudogene. This CDR3 has 20 residues. As DNA, the CDR3 is TGTGCCAGCAGCGCTTCGGGGGGGAAGGGTGCAGTCGCTGGGGCCAACGTCCTGACTTTC. Translating it yields CASSASGGKGAVAGANVLTF.